The sequence of this TCR beta chain was determined in a study of cytomegalovirus exposure and HLA in healthy donors. The study ran its PCR with 60 Vbeta and 13 Jbeta primers. Only in-frame clones appear in the TCRdb table, and some are missing; sequencing was by immunoSEQ multiplex PCR. The repertoire holds tens of thousands of clones, with more than 60% as singletons. The CDR3 loop spans 15 amino acids. Trimming removed 3 bases from V and 6 bases from J; junction bases left unmatched: 5. The germline gives CDR1 SEHNR, CDR2 FQNEAQ (reference sequence). This sequence originates from a woman aged 25 to 45 in good health and CMV-seronegative. Sequenced material: PBMCs. The gene calls are TRBV7-9 and TRBJ1-1, with 12 bases lining up with TRBD1. The chain's CDR3 is CASSLEGQGAAEAFF. The CDR3 DNA reads TGTGCCAGCAGCTTGGAGGGACAGGGGGCGGCTGAAGCTTTCTTT. Full variable domain (rest looked up from reference TRBV7-9 and TRBJ1-1): DTGVSQNPRHKITKRGQNVTFRCDPISEHNRLYWYRQTLGQGPEFLTYFQNEAQLEKSRLLSDRFSAERPKGSFSTLEIQRTEQGDSAMYLCASSLEGQGAAEAFFGQGTRLTVV.